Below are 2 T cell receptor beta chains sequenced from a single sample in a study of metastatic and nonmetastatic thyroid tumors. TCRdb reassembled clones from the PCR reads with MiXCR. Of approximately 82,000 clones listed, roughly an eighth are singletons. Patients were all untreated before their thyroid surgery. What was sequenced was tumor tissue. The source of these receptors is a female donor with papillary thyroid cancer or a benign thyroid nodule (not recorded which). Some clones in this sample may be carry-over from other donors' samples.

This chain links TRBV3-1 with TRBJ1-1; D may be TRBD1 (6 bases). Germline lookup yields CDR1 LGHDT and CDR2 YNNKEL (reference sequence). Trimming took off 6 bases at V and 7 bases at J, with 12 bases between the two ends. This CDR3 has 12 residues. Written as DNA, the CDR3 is TGTGCCAGCAGTCAAATGGGACATGAAGCTTTCTTT. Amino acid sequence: CASSQMGHEAFF.

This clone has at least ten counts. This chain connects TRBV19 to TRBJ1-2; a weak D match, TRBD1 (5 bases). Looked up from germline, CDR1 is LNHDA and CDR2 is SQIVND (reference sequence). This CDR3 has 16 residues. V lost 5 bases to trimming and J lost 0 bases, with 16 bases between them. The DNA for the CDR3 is TGTGCCAGTAGTCTCTATGGGGACCCCACTAACTATGGCTACACCTTC. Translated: CASSLYGDPTNYGYTF.